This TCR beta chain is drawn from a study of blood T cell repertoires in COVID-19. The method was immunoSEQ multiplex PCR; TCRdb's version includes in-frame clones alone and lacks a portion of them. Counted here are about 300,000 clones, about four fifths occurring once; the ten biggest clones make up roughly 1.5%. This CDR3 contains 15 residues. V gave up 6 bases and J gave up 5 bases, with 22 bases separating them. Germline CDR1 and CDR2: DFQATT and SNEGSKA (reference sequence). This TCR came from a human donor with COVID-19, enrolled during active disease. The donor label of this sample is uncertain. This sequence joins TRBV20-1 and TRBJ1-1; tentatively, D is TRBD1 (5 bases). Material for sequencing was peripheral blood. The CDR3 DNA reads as TGCAGTGCCAGTGATGGTTCGGGGGGAGGTACTGAAGCTTTCTTT. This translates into CSASDGSGGGTEAFF.